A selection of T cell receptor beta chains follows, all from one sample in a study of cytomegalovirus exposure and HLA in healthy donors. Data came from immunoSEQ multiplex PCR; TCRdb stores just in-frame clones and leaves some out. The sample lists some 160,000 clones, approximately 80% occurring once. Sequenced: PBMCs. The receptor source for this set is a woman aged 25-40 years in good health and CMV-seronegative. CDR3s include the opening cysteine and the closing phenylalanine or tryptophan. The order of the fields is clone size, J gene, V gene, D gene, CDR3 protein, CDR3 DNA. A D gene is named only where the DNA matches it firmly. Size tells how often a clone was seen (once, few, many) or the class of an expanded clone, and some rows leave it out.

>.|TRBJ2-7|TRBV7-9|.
CASRSDYEQYF
TGTGCCAGCAGATCAGACTACGAGCAGTACTTC
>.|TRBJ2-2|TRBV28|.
CASRRDGTYTGELFF
TGTGCCAGCAGAAGGGACGGGACTTATACCGGGGAGCTGTTTTTT
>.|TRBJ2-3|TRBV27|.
CASSGLGPLSTDTQYF
TGTGCCAGCAGTGGCCTTGGCCCCTTGAGCACAGATACGCAGTATTTT
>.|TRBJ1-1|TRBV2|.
CASRVNRVNTEAFF
TGTGCCAGCAGAGTTAACAGGGTAAACACTGAAGCTTTCTTT
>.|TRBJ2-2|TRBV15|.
CATSRAAGNTGELFF
TGTGCCACCAGCAGAGCGGCAGGGAACACCGGGGAGCTGTTTTTT
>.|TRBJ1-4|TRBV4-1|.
CASSQVVRATNEKLFF
TGCGCCAGCAGCCAAGTGGTCAGGGCAACTAATGAAAAACTGTTTTTT
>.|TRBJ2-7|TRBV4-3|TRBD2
CASSPDTMGLAGGEQYF
TGCGCCAGCAGCCCAGATACGATGGGACTAGCGGGAGGCGAGCAGTACTTC
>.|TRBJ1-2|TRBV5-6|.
CASSLVYGMGASGYPF
TGTGCCAGCAGCCTGGTATATGGTATGGGGGCCTCTGGCTACCCCTTC
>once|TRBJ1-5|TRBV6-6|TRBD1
CASSYEGAQPQHF
TGTGCCAGCAGTTACGAGGGGGCCCAGCCCCAGCATTTT
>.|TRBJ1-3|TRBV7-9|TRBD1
CASSFPQGGPTGNTIYF
TGTGCCAGCAGCTTCCCCCAGGGGGGTCCGACTGGAAACACCATATATTTT
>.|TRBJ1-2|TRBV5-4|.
CASSILGRPNYGYTF
TGTGCCAGCAGCATACTGGGCCGTCCTAACTATGGCTACACCTTC
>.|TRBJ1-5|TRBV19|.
CASSPPVTGPTSNQPQHF
TGTGCCAGTAGTCCCCCGGTGACAGGACCGACGAGCAATCAGCCCCAGCATTTT
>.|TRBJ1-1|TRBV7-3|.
CASSLAPDPWRTEAFF
TGTGCCAGCAGCTTAGCCCCGGACCCTTGGAGGACTGAAGCTTTCTTT
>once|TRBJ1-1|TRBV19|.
CASSPGTSHVREAFF
TGTGCCTCCTCACCCGGGACTTCCCACGTTAGGGAAGCTTTCTTT
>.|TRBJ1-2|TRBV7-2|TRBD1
CASSSPGQGGKTNYGYTF
TGTGCCAGCAGCTCCCCGGGACAGGGGGGAAAAACTAACTATGGCTACACCTTC
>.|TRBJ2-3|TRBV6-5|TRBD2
CASRREGLTDTQYF
TGTGCCAGCAGGCGGGAGGGCTTGACAGATACGCAGTATTTT
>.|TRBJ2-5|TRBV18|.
CASSPSIDRGETQYF
TGTGCCAGCTCACCCTCGATTGACAGAGGAGAGACCCAGTACTTC
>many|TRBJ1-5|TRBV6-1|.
CASAGFQPQHF
TGTGCCAGCGCAGGATTTCAGCCCCAGCATTTT
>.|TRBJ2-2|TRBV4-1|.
CASGGVGPNTGELFF
TGCGCCAGCGGAGGGGTCGGTCCGAACACCGGGGAGCTGTTTTTT
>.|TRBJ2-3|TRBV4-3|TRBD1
CASSLGQGFTDTQYF
TGCGCCAGCAGCCTGGGACAGGGGTTCACAGATACGCAGTATTTT
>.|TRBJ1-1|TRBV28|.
CASSFRNTEAFF
TGTGCCAGCAGTTTCAGGAACACTGAAGCTTTCTTT
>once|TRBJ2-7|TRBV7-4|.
CASAQSPSSFYEQYF
TGTGCCAGCGCACAGAGCCCTAGCTCCTTTTACGAGCAGTACTTC
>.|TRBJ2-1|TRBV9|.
CASRAGPALGNEQFF
TGTGCCAGCAGGGCGGGACCCGCCTTAGGCAATGAGCAGTTCTTC
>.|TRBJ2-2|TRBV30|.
CAWSVLGYATGELFF
TGTGCCTGGAGTGTACTAGGCTACGCGACCGGGGAGCTGTTTTTT
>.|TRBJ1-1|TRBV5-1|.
CASRPGGAGDTEAFF
TGCGCCAGCAGACCGGGTGGGGCGGGAGACACTGAAGCTTTCTTT
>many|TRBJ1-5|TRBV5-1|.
CANNKGVGVQPQHF
TGCGCCAATAATAAGGGAGTCGGGGTTCAGCCCCAGCATTTT
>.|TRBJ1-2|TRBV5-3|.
CARSLQNGGYTF
TGTGCCAGAAGCTTGCAAAACGGGGGCTACACCTTC
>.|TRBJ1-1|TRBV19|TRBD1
CASSNDRATEAFF
TGTGCCAGTAGTAATGACAGGGCCACTGAAGCTTTCTTT
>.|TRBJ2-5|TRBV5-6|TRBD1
CASSALPGQVTIETQYF
TGTGCCAGCAGCGCGTTACCGGGACAGGTGACAATAGAGACCCAGTACTTC
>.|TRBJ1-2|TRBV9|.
CASSLERRSGGRNYGYTF
TGTGCCAGCAGCCTAGAAAGGAGGTCAGGCGGACGTAACTATGGCTACACCTTC
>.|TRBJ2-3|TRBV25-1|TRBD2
CASSEWRGNTDTQYF
TGTGCCAGCAGTGAATGGCGGGGGAATACAGATACGCAGTATTTT
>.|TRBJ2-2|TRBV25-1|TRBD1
CASSEQGAHTGELFF
TGTGCCAGCAGTGAACAGGGGGCGCATACCGGGGAGCTGTTTTTT
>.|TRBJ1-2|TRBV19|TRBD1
CASSIETGAAYGYTF
TGTGCCAGTAGTATAGAGACAGGGGCGGCCTATGGCTACACCTTC
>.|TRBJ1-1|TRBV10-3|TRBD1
CAISEQGMNTEAFF
TGTGCCATCAGTGAACAGGGGATGAACACTGAAGCTTTCTTT
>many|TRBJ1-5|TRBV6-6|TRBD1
CASTTGQGAQPQHF
TGTGCCAGCACCACCGGACAGGGCGCTCAGCCCCAGCATTTT
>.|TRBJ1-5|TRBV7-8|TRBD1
CASSLGQGAHNQPQHF
TGTGCCAGCAGCTTAGGACAGGGGGCCCACAATCAGCCCCAGCATTTT
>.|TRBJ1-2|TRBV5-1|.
CASSLVGGEGYTF
TGCGCCAGCAGCTTGGTGGGGGGAGAAGGCTACACCTTC
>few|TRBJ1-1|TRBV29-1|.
CSVGGHQNTEAFF
TGCAGCGTTGGCGGGCACCAGAACACTGAAGCTTTCTTT
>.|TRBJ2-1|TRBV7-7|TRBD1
CASSADRGERNEQFF
TGTGCTAGCAGCGCCGACAGGGGAGAGAGGAATGAGCAGTTCTTC
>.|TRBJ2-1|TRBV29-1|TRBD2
CSVGKGLDGEQFF
TGCAGCGTCGGAAAGGGACTAGATGGTGAGCAGTTCTTC
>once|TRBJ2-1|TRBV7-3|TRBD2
CASSSTIAGFSYNEQFF
TGTGCCAGCAGCTCAACAATAGCGGGGTTCTCCTACAATGAGCAGTTCTTC
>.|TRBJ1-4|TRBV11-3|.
CASSLDRGEGGATNEKLFF
TGTGCCAGCAGCTTAGATCGGGGGGAGGGGGGTGCAACTAATGAAAAACTGTTTTTT
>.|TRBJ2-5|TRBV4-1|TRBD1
CASSQRQGRETQYF
TGCGCCAGCAGCCAAAGACAGGGAAGAGAGACCCAGTACTTC
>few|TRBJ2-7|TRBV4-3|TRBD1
CASSQWTGTYEQYF
TGCGCCAGCAGCCAATGGACAGGGACCTACGAGCAGTACTTC
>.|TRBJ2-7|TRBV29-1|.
CSVAQSNEQYF
TGCAGCGTTGCACAGTCCAACGAGCAGTACTTC
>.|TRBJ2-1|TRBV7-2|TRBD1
CASSLRQGIYNEQFF
TGTGCCAGCAGCTTAAGACAGGGAATATACAATGAGCAGTTCTTC
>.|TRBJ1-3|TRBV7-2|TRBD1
CASRTGSSGNTIYF
TGTGCCAGCAGGACAGGGAGCTCTGGAAACACCATATATTTT
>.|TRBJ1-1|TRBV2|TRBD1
CASSLRDRDTEAFF
TGTGCCAGCAGCCTCCGGGACAGGGACACTGAAGCTTTCTTT
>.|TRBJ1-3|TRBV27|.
CASSEAGVAGNTIYF
TGTGCCAGCAGTGAGGCAGGGGTGGCTGGAAACACCATATATTTT
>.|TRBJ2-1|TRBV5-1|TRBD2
CASSPEPGLAVYNEQFF
TGCGCCAGCAGCCCCGAACCGGGACTAGCGGTTTACAATGAGCAGTTCTTC
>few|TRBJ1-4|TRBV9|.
CASSVGGASNEKLFF
TGTGCCAGCAGCGTAGGCGGCGCCTCTAATGAAAAACTGTTTTTT
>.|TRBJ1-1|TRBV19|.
CASSINGMNTEAFF
TGTGCCAGTAGTATTAACGGGATGAACACTGAAGCTTTCTTT
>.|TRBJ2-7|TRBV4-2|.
CASSQDGRAREQYF
TGTGCCAGCAGCCAAGACGGCAGGGCTCGGGAGCAGTACTTC
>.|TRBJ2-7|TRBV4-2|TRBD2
CASSQSSGRGSYEQYF
TGTGCCAGCAGCCAATCAAGCGGGAGGGGCTCCTACGAGCAGTACTTC
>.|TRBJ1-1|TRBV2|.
CASSDYWGEENTEAFF
TGTGCCAGCAGTGATTATTGGGGGGAGGAGAACACTGAAGCTTTCTTT
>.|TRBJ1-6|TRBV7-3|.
CASSFTQRGNSPLHF
TGTGCCAGCAGCTTCACCCAAAGGGGCAATTCACCCCTCCACTTT
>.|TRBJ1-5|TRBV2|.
CASSNRVRSEPQHF
TGTGCCAGCAGTAACAGGGTCAGGAGTGAGCCCCAGCATTTT
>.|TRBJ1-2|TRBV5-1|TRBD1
CASSQDRANGYTF
TGCGCCAGCAGCCAGGACAGGGCCAATGGCTACACCTTC
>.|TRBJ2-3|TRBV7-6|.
CASSPRVDTADTQYF
TGTGCCAGCAGCCCTCGGGTAGATACGGCAGATACGCAGTATTTT